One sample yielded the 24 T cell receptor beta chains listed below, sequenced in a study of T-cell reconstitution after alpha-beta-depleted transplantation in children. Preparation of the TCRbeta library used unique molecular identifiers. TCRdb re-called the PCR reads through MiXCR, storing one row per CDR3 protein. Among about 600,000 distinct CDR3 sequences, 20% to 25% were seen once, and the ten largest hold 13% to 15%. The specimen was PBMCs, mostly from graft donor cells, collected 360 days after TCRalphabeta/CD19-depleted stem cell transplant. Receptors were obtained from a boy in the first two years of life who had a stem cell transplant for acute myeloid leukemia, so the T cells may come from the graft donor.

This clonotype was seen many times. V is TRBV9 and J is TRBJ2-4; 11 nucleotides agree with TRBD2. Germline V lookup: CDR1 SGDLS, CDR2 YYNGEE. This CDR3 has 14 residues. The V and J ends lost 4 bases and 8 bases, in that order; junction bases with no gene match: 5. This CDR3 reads CASSKTSGGDIQYF. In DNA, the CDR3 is TGTGCCAGCAGCAAAACTAGCGGGGGTGACATTCAGTACTTC.

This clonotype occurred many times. The CDR3 loop reads CASSPDSQHYNQPQHF. Here the CDR3 DNA reads TGTGCCAGCAGCCCAGACAGCCAGCACTACAATCAGCCCCAGCATTTT. The rearrangement links TRBV12-3 or TRBV12-4 to TRBJ1-5; a weak D match, TRBD1 (5 bases). With 6 bases removed from V and 3 bases from J, the gap between germline ends came to 18 bases. This CDR3 is built from 16 residues.

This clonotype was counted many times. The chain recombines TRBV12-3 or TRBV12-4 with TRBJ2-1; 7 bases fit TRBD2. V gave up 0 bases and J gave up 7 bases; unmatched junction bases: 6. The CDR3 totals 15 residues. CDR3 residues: CASSLAGGGTNEQFF. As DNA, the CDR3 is TGTGCCAGCAGTTTAGCAGGCGGGGGTACGAATGAGCAGTTCTTC.

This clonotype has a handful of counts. CDR3 amino acids: CSAPPLLAGVPNTGELFF. The CDR3 region has the DNA TGCAGTGCACCACCCCTACTAGCGGGGGTTCCGAACACCGGGGAGCTGTTTTTT. The V gene is TRBV20-1, the J gene TRBJ2-2; 11 bases fit TRBD2. The CDR3 sequence is 18 residues long. Germline CDR1 reads DFQATT; CDR2 reads SNEGSKA (reference sequence). With 6 bases clipped from V and 0 bases from J, the junction kept 12 bases outside the gene matches.

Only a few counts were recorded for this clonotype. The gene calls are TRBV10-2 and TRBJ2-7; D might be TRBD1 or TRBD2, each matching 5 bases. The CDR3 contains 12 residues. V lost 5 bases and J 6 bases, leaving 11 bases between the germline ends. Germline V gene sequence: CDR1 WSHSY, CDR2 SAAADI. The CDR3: CASSRQGPEQYV. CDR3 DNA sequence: TGCGCCAGCAGTCGCCAGGGACCCGAGCAGTACGTC.

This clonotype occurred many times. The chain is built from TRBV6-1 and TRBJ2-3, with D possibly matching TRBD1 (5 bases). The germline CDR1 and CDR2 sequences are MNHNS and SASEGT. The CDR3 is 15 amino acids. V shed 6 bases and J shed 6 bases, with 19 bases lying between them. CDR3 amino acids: CASRRSTVWRDTQYF. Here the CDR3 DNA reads TGTGCCAGCAGACGATCGACAGTCTGGCGCGATACGCAGTATTTT.

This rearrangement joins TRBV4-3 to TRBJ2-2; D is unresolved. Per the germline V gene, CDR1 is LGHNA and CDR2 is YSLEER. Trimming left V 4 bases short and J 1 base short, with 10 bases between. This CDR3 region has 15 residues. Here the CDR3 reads CASSPGPLNTGELFF. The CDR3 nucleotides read TGCGCCAGCAGCCCCGGGCCATTGAACACCGGGGAGCTGTTTTTT.

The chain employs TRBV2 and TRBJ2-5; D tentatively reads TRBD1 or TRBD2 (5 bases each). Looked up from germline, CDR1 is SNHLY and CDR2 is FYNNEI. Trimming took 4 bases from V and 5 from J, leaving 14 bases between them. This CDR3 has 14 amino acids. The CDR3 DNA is TGTGCCAGCAGTGGAAGAGGGGCCGGGGAGACCCAGTACTTC. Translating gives CASSGRGAGETQYF.

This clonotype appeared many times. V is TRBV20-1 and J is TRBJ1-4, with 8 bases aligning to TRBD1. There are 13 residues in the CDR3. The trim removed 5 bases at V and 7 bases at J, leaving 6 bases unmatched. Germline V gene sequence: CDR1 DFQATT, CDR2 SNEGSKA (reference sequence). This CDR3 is CSAPDRELEKLFF. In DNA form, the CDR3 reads TGCAGTGCTCCGGACAGGGAACTTGAAAAACTGTTTTTT.

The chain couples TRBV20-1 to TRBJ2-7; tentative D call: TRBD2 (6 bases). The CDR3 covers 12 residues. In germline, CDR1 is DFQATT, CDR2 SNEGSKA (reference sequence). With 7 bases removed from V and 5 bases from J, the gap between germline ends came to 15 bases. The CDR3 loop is CSVEGRVHEQYF. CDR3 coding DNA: TGCAGTGTGGAGGGCAGGGTCCACGAGCAGTACTTC.

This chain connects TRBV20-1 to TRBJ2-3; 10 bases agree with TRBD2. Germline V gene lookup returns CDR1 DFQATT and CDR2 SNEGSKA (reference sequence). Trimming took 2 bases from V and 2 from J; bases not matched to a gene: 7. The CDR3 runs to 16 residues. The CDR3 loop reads CSARITSGVFTDTQYF. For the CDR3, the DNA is TGCAGTGCTAGAATAACTAGCGGGGTGTTCACAGATACGCAGTATTTT.

In nucleotides, the CDR3 is TGTGCCAGCGGGTTTTCGAACTATGGCTACACCTTC. Translating it yields CASGFSNYGYTF. V gene TRBV11-2 combines with J gene TRBJ1-2; D remains unclear. V was shortened by 8 bases and J by 2 bases, with 9 bases between the two germline ends. The CDR3 is 12 amino acids. Germline lookup yields CDR1 SGHAT and CDR2 FQNNGV.

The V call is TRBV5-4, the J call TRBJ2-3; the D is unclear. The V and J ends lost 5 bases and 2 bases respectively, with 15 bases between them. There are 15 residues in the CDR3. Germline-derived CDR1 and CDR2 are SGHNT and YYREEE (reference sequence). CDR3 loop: CASSRSQKSTDTQYF. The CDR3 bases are TGTGCCAGCAGTCGATCCCAAAAGTCCACAGATACGCAGTATTTT.

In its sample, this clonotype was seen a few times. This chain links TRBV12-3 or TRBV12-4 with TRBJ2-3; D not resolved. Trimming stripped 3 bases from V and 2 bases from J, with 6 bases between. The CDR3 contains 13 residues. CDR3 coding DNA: TGTGCCAGCAGTTTTATTACCACAGATACGCAGTATTTT. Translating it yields CASSFITTDTQYF.

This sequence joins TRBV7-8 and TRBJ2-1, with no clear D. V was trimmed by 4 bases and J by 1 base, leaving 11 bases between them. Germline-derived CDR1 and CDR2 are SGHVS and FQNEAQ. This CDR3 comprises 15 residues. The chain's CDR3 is CASSSHSPSYNEQFF. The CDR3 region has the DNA TGTGCCAGCAGCTCCCACTCGCCTTCCTACAATGAGCAGTTCTTC.

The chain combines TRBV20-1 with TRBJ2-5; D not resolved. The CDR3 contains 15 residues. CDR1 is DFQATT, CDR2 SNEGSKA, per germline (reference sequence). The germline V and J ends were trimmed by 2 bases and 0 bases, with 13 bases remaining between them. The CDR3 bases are TGCAGTGCTAGATCCCCGGGCCGGAACCAAGAGACCCAGTACTTC. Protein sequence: CSARSPGRNQETQYF.

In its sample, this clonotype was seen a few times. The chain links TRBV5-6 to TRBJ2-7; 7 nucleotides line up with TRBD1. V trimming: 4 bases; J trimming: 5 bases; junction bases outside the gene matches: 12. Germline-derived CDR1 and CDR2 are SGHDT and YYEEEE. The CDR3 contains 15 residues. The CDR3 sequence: CASSGKLQGLHEQYV. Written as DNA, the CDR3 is TGTGCCAGCAGCGGAAAATTACAGGGGCTCCACGAGCAGTACGTC.

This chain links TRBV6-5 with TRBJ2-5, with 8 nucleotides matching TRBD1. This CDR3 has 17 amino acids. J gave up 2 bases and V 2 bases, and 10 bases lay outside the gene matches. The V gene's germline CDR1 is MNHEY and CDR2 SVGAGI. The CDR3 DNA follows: TGTGCCAGCAGTTACACCTATCGACAGGGGAAGCAAGAGACCCAGTACTTC. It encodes CASSYTYRQGKQETQYF.

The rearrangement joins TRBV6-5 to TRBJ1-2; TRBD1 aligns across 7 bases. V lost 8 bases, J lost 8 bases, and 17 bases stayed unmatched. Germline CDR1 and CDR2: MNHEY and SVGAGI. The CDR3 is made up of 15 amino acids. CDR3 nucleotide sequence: TGTGCCAGCGGTTCCCAAGGGACAGTCCACATCGGCTACACCTTC. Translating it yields CASGSQGTVHIGYTF.

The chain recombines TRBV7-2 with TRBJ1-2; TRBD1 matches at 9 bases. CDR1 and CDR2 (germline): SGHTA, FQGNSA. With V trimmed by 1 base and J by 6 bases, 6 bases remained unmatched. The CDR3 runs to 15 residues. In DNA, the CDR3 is TGTGCCAGCAGCTTAGGGCCGGGACAGGGTAATGGCTACACCTTC. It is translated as CASSLGPGQGNGYTF.

The CDR3 reads CASSSTGSATNEKLFF. DNA of the CDR3: TGTGCCAGCAGTTCCACAGGGAGTGCAACTAATGAAAAACTGTTTTTT. The chain employs TRBV12-3 or TRBV12-4 and TRBJ1-4; a possible D gene is TRBD1 (6 bases). Trimming removed 4 bases from V and 0 bases from J, with 12 bases in between. The CDR3 extends over 16 amino acids.

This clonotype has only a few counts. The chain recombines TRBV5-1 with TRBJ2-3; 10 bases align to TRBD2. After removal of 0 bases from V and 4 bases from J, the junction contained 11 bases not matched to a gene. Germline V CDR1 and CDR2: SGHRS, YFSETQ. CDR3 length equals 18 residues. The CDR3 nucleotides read TGCGCCAGCAGCTTGGGTGCGGTAGCGGGGGGAGGTGCAGATACGCAGTATTTT. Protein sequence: CASSLGAVAGGGADTQYF.

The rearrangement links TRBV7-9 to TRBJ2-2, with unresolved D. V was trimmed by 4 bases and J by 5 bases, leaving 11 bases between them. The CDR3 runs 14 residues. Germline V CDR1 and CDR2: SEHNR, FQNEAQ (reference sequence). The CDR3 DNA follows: TGTGCCAGCAGCTCACCCTTCCTGACCGGGGAGCTGTTTTTT. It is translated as CASSSPFLTGELFF.

DNA of the CDR3: TGCAGCGCTTCCAATGCAAACAGGGAGCGCTACACCTTC. Residues: CSASNANRERYTF. J is TRBJ1-2 and V is TRBV29-1, with D perhaps matching TRBD1 (6 bases). Germline lookup yields CDR1 SQVTM and CDR2 ANQGSEA. This CDR3 region has 13 residues. The V gene lost 7 bases and the J gene lost 9 bases, with 21 bases spanning the gap.